This TCR beta chain stems from a study of cytomegalovirus exposure and HLA in healthy donors. Study summary: Assignment to the Caucasian-associated ancestry cluster applied to 75% to 85% of the roughly 410 genotyped donors.

Per germline, CDR1 SGHAT and CDR2 FQNNGV. CDR3 length: 12 amino acids. The V and J ends lost 7 bases and 2 bases respectively, with 8 bases between them. Turning to this clone: Its antigen is still unknown.

PCR involved 60 Vbeta and 13 Jbeta primers. Data came from immunoSEQ multiplex PCR; TCRdb stores just in-frame clones and leaves some out. In the table there are fewer than 200,000 clones, around 88% of which are singletons. Nominally healthy donors provided the samples, though records likely missed some immune exposures. Study results and caveats: Whilst most TCR sequences proved rare, a subset of public TCRs occurred across many donors. Relative to the approximately 680-donor mean, N-insertions were reportedly fewer in an Asian-associated ancestry cluster in a later analysis.

Input material: PBMCs. The chain recombines TRBV11-2 with TRBJ1-1; D gene ambiguous. This sequence originates from a woman aged 25-40 years in good health and CMV-seronegative. CDR3 protein: CASTNFNTEAFF. The CDR3 DNA is TGTGCCAGCACCAATTTCAACACTGAAGCTTTCTTT. Complete variable domain (other parts from reference TRBV11-2 and TRBJ1-1): EAGVAQSPRYKIIEKRQSVAFWCNPISGHATLYWYQQILGQGPKLLIQFQNNGVVDDSQLPKDRFSAERLKGVDSTLKIQPAKLEDSAVYLCASTNFNTEAFFGQGTRLTVV.